These 8 T cell receptor beta chains came from one sample sequenced in a study of early T cells in non-severe SARS-CoV-2 infection (dated by TCRdb to the early 2020s). Library construction relied on 5' RACE. The sequencing machine was a NextSeq 500. TCRdb ran its own pipeline on the public reads, namely fastp trimming at Q25 and MiXCR clone calling, and kept in-frame beta chains. Each record represents a unique CDR3 protein, reported with the most common genes and DNA among its rows. The sample table contains 35,000 to 50,000 distinct CDR3 sequences; only one count was recorded for less than 7% of them. Together, the top ten hold 4% to 4.5% of the sample. The sample was whole blood, taken at baseline. The source is an adult who was a healthcare worker with PCR-confirmed SARS-CoV-2 infection or an uninfected control (not recorded which).

This clonotype was found many times. V and J are TRBV7-9 and TRBJ2-7; D is perhaps TRBD2 (5 bases). The V and J ends lost 5 bases and 3 bases respectively, with 8 bases between them. Germline CDR1 reads SEHNR; CDR2 reads FQNEAQ (reference sequence). The CDR3 is made up of 12 amino acids. DNA of the CDR3: TGTGCCAGCAGCCGGGATCTCTACGAGCAGTACTTC. Translation: CASSRDLYEQYF.

This clonotype was detected only a few times. CDR3 DNA: TGCGCCAGCAGCCAGGGGAGACTAGCGGGGGCTACGCAGTATTTT. Protein product: CASSQGRLAGATQYF. The rearrangement links TRBV4-3 to TRBJ2-3, with 12 bases matching TRBD2. The trim removed 3 bases at V and 8 bases at J, leaving 6 bases unmatched. Germline CDR1 is LGHNA and CDR2 is YSLEER. The CDR3 extends over 15 amino acids.

This clonotype was recorded many times. The chain couples TRBV20-1 to TRBJ2-1; 9 bases are shared with TRBD2. V shed 6 bases, J shed 8 bases, and the junction held 8 bases outside the gene matches. CDR1 and CDR2 (germline): DFQATT, SNEGSKA (reference sequence). The CDR3 is 13 residues long. The CDR3 loop reads CSAAGGRADEQFF. The DNA for the CDR3 is TGCAGTGCCGCTGGCGGGAGGGCCGATGAGCAGTTCTTC.

In this sample, this clonotype turned up many times. This chain uses TRBV7-2 with TRBJ1-2; TRBD1 agrees at 8 bases. V lost 5 bases to trimming and J lost 3 bases; unmatched junction nucleotides: 5. CDR1 and CDR2 (germline): SGHTA, FQGNSA. This CDR3 region has 14 residues. The CDR3 sequence is CASSKGQGDYGYTF. DNA for the CDR3: TGTGCCAGCAGCAAAGGACAGGGCGACTATGGCTACACCTTC.

This clonotype occurred a few times. The genes are TRBV7-2 and TRBJ2-5; D not resolved. Germline lookup yields CDR1 SGHTA and CDR2 FQGNSA. This CDR3 is 12 amino acids long. Trimming stripped 5 bases from V and 3 bases from J, with 7 bases between. The CDR3 is CASSRAEETQYF. DNA for the CDR3: TGTGCCAGCAGCCGTGCCGAAGAGACCCAGTACTTC.

There are many counts of this clonotype. The chain has TRBV19 and TRBJ2-1, with D tentatively TRBD2 (6 bases). Germline V gene data show CDR1 as LNHDA and CDR2 as SQIVND (reference sequence). The CDR3 is 14 amino acids. V was clipped by 1 base and J by 8 bases, with 12 bases between them. The CDR3 protein is CASSIAGVWDEQFF. CDR3 coding DNA: TGTGCCAGTAGTATAGCGGGAGTGTGGGATGAGCAGTTCTTC.

V gene TRBV7-9 combines with J gene TRBJ1-1, with TRBD1 matching over 7 bases. This CDR3 has 16 residues. Germline CDR1 reads SEHNR; CDR2 reads FQNEAQ (reference sequence). V shed 7 bases, J shed 5 bases, and the junction held 16 bases outside the gene matches. The DNA for the CDR3 is TGTGCCAGCATCTCCAATCGAGGGGGCAGGGGGACTGAAGCTTTCTTT. Encoded protein: CASISNRGGRGTEAFF.

This clonotype was seen ten or more times. The chain joins TRBV5-6 to TRBJ1-6; 7 bases line up with TRBD1. The CDR3 has 17 amino acids. The germline V gene encodes CDR1 SGHDT and CDR2 YYEEEE. The J segment lost 0 bases and the V segment lost 4 bases, leaving 7 bases of the junction unmatched. The CDR3 sequence: CASSPKGQSSYNSPLHF. DNA of the CDR3: TGTGCCAGCAGCCCTAAGGGACAGAGCTCCTATAATTCACCCCTCCACTTT.